Listed below are T cell receptor beta chains from one sample, sequenced in a study of blood T cell repertoires in COVID-19. The method was immunoSEQ multiplex PCR; TCRdb's version includes in-frame clones alone and lacks a portion of them. Here the sample spans 200,000 to 300,000 clones, approximately 84% being singletons. The sample taken for sequencing was peripheral blood. Receptors were obtained from a human donor in a cohort sampled during active COVID-19. CDR3s include the opening cysteine and the closing phenylalanine or tryptophan. Each record gives: J gene, D gene, V gene, clone size, CDR3 DNA, CDR3 protein. The D gene is left open where the match is weak. Only some rows state a clone size, as once, few, many or a class for expanded clones.

TRBJ1-3,NA,TRBV11-2,NA,TGTGCCAGCAGCTTAGATGCAGGGTCTGGAAACACCATATATTTT,CASSLDAGSGNTIYF
TRBJ2-2,TRBD1,TRBV5-1,NA,TGCGCCAGCAGCCATTGGACAGGGGCGAACACCGGGGAGCTGTTTTTT,CASSHWTGANTGELFF
TRBJ1-5,NA,TRBV6-1,NA,TGTGCCAGCAGTGAAGTCAACGGGGGCAATCAGCCCCAGCATTTT,CASSEVNGGNQPQHF
TRBJ1-6,TRBD1,TRBV19,few,TGTGCCAGTAGGAGGACAGGGGATAATTCACCCCTCCACTTT,CASRRTGDNSPLHF
TRBJ1-5,NA,TRBV6-2/TRBV6-3,NA,TGTGCCAGCAGTTACCCAAGTATAGGCAATCAGCCCCAGCATTTT,CASSYPSIGNQPQHF
TRBJ1-5,NA,TRBV7-2,NA,TGTGCCAGCAGCTTAGTAACGGGAAACAATCAGCCCCAGCATTTT,CASSLVTGNNQPQHF
TRBJ2-3,NA,TRBV3-1/TRBV3-2,NA,TGTGCCAGCAGCCAAGCCAGCGGTAGCACAGATACGCAGTATTTT,CASSQASGSTDTQYF
TRBJ1-4,TRBD1,TRBV5-1,NA,TGCGCCAGCAGCTTAAGTGGCAGGGGGCGAGGTGATGAAAAACTGTTTTTT,CASSLSGRGRGDEKLFF
TRBJ1-2,NA,TRBV7-8,NA,TGTGCCAGCAGCCAAGAATGGGGGGACTATGGCTACACCTTC,CASSQEWGDYGYTF
TRBJ2-3,TRBD1,TRBV6-5,NA,TGTGCCAGCAGCGTTCGGGACAGGGCGACAGATACGCAGTATTTT,CASSVRDRATDTQYF
TRBJ2-1,TRBD2,TRBV7-2,NA,TGTGCCAGCAGCGCCGTAAAGCGGGGAAACAATGAGCAGTTCTTC,CASSAVKRGNNEQFF
TRBJ1-3,NA,TRBV9,NA,TGTGCCAGCAGTAAAGGGGGGGCGGTTGGAAACACCATATATTTT,CASSKGGAVGNTIYF
TRBJ1-2,NA,TRBV5-5,NA,TGTGCCAGCAGCTTGAATCGCCCTGGCGGGTATGGCTACACCTTC,CASSLNRPGGYGYTF
TRBJ2-1,TRBD1,TRBV24-1,NA,TGTGCCACCAGTGCCCCATCGGACAGGGCGGAGGACAATGAGCAGTTCTTC,CATSAPSDRAEDNEQFF
TRBJ2-3,TRBD2,TRBV10-2,NA,TGCGCCAGCAGAGTACTAGCGGGGGGCTTGGATACGCAGTATTTT,CASRVLAGGLDTQYF
TRBJ2-7,NA,TRBV7-9,NA,TGTGCCAGCAGCCGCTTAGAAGACGAGCAGTACTTC,CASSRLEDEQYF
TRBJ1-5,NA,TRBV19,NA,TGTGCCAGTAGTATAAGCGGGCCCGGCAATCAGCCCCAGCATTTT,CASSISGPGNQPQHF
TRBJ2-7,TRBD1,TRBV5-1,NA,TGCGCCAGCAGCTCCGGACAGGGTGTATCCGAGCAGTACTTC,CASSSGQGVSEQYF
TRBJ2-7,TRBD1,TRBV5-6,once,TGTGCCAGCAGCTTCGGACAGGGGGCGCAAGAGCAGTACTTC,CASSFGQGAQEQYF
TRBJ2-1,NA,TRBV21-1,NA,TGTGCCAGCAGCAACAACCTTAGGGGTGAGCAGTTCTTC,CASSNNLRGEQFF
TRBJ1-2,TRBD1,TRBV9,NA,TGTGCCAGCAGCGGACGAGACCGGGACAGTCCTAACTATGGCTACACCTTC,CASSGRDRDSPNYGYTF
TRBJ2-3,TRBD2,TRBV5-6,NA,TGTGCCAGCAGCTCCACTAGCGGGAGAAGGACAGATACGCAGTATTTT,CASSSTSGRRTDTQYF
TRBJ1-6,TRBD1,TRBV18,NA,TGTGCCAGCTCACGCCAAGCAGGGGGCGCGGGTAATTCACCCCTCCACTTT,CASSRQAGGAGNSPLHF
TRBJ2-1,TRBD2,TRBV11-2,few,TGTGCCAGCAGCTTTTTGCGGGGGGTTGAGCAGTTCTTC,CASSFLRGVEQFF
TRBJ1-5,TRBD1,TRBV19,NA,TGTGCCAGTACCAAGATGGGACAGCTTAATCAGCCCCAGCATTTT,CASTKMGQLNQPQHF
TRBJ2-5,TRBD2,TRBV5-8,NA,TGTGCCAGCAGCTCGACTAGCGGGGGGATTGAGACCCAGTACTTC,CASSSTSGGIETQYF
TRBJ2-7,NA,TRBV29-1,NA,TGCAGCGTTGGAGGCGCCCAAAATCGATACGAGCAGTACTTC,CSVGGAQNRYEQYF
TRBJ2-7,TRBD1,TRBV11-3,NA,TGTGCCAGCAGCTTAGGGGACAGGGGGCTTTACGAGCAGTACTTC,CASSLGDRGLYEQYF
TRBJ2-3,TRBD2,TRBV2,NA,TGTGCCAGCAGGGGACTAGCGGGGAGGACAGATACGCAGTATTTT,CASRGLAGRTDTQYF